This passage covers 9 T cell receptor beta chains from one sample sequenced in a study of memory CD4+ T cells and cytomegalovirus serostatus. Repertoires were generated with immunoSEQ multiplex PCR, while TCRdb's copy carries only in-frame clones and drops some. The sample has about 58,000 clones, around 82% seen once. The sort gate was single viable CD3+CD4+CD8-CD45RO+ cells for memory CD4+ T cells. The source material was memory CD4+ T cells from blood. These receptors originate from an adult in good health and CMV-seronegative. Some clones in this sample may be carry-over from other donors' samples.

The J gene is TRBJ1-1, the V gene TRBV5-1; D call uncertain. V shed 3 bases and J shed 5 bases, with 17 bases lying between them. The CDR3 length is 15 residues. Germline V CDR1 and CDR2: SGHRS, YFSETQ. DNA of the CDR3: TGCGCCAGCAGCTCGGACGGTGGATTGATAACTGAAGCTTTCTTT. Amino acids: CASSSDGGLITEAFF. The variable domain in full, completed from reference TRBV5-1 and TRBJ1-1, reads KAGVTQTPRYLIKTRGQQVTLSCSPISGHRSVSWYQQTPGQGLQFLFEYFSETQRNKGNFPGRFSGRQFSNSRSEMNVSTLELGDSALYLCASSSDGGLITEAFFGQGTRLTVV.

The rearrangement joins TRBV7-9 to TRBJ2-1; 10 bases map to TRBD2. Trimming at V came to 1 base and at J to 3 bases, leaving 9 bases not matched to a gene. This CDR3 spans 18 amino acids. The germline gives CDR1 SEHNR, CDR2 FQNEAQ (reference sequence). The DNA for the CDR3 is TGTGCCAGCAGCTTAGATGAGGCTAGCGGGAGCTTCTACAATGAGCAGTTCTTC. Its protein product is CASSLDEASGSFYNEQFF.

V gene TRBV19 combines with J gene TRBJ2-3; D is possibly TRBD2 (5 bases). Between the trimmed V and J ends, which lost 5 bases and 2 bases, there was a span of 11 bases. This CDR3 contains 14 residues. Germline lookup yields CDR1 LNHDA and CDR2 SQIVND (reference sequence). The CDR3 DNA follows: TGTGCCAGTAGTGAGGACCTAGCCACAGATACGCAGTATTTT. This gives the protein CASSEDLATDTQYF. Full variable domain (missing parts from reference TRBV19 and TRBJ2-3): DGGITQSPKYLFRKEGQNVTLSCEQNLNHDAMYWYRQDPGQGLRLIYYSQIVNDFQKGDIAEGYSVSREKKESFPLTVTSAQKNPTAFYLCASSEDLATDTQYFGPGTRLTVL.

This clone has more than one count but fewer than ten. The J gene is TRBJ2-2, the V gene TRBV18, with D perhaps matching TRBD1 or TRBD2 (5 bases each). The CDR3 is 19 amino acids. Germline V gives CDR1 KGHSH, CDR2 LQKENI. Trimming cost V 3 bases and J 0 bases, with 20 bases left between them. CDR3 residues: CASSPAVGVFYSNTGELFF. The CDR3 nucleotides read TGTGCCAGCTCACCTGCCGTGGGGGTTTTTTATTCGAACACCGGGGAGCTGTTTTTT.

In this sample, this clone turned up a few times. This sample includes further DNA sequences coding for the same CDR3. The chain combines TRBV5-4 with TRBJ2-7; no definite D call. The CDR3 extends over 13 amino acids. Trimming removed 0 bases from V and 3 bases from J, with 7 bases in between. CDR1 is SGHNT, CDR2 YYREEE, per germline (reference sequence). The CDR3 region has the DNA TGTGCCAGCAGCTTGGAGTCGGGCTACGAGCAGTACTTC. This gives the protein CASSLESGYEQYF.

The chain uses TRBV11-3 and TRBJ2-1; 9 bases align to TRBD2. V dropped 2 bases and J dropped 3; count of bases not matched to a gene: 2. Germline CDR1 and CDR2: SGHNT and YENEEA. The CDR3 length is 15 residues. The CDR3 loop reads CASSLRAGGYNEQFF. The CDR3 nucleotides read TGTGCCAGCAGCTTACGAGCGGGGGGCTACAATGAGCAGTTCTTC.

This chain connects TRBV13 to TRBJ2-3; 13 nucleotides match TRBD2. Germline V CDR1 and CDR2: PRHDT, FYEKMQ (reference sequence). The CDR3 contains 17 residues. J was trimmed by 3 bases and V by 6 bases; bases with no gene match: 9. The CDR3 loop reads CASSHTGTSGTTDTQYF. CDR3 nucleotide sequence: TGTGCCAGCAGTCACACCGGGACTAGCGGGACAACAGATACGCAGTATTTT.

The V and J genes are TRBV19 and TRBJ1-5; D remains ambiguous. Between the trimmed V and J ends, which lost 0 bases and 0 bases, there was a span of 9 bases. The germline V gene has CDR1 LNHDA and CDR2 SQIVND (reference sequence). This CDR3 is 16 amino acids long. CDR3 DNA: TGTGCCAGTAGTATAGAAGGGATTGATAGCAATCAGCCCCAGCATTTT. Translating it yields CASSIEGIDSNQPQHF.

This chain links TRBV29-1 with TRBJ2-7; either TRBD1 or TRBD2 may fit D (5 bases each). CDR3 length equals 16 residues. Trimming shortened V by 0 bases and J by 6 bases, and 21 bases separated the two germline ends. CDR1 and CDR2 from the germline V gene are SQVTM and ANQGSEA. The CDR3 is CSVEDTGRQGSGEQYF. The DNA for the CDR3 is TGCAGCGTTGAAGACACGGGACGGCAGGGTAGTGGCGAGCAGTACTTC.